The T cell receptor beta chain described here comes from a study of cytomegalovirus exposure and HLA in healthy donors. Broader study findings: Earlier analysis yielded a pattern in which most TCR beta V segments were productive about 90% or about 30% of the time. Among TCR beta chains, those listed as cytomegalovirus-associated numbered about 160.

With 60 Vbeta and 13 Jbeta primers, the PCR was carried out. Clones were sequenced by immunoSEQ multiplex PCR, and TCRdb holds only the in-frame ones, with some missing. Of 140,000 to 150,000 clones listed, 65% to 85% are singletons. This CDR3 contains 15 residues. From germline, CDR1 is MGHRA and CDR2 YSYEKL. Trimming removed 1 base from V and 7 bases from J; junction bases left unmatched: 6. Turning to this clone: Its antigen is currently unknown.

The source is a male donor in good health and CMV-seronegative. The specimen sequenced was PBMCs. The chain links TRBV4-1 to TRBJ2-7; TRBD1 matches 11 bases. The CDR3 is CASSQVGQGAREQYF. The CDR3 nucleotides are TGCGCCAGCAGCCAAGTTGGACAGGGGGCGAGAGAGCAGTACTTC.